This is a list of T cell receptor beta chains from one sample in a study of identical twins. TCRdb re-called the 5' RACE reads with MiXCR, one entry per CDR3 protein. The sample carries 690,000 or so distinct CDR3 sequences, 6.1% recorded once. Material: naive T cells sorted from blood. The source of these receptors is a man younger than 30 in good health. Each CDR3 is given with its conserved first and last residue. The order of the fields is clone size, V gene, CDR3 length, J gene, D gene, CDR3 protein, CDR3 DNA. The D gene is left open where the match is weak. Where a row states a size, it is once, few, many or the class of an expanded clone; other rows omit it.

many	TRBV10-3	13	TRBJ2-1	TRBD2	CASSSTSMGEQFF	TGTGCCAGCTCCTCGACTAGCATGGGGGAGCAGTTCTTC
few	TRBV4-3	13	TRBJ2-7	-	CASSQESGNEQYF	TGCGCCAGCAGCCAAGAAAGTGGGAACGAGCAGTACTTC
many	TRBV7-6	15	TRBJ2-2	-	CASSPRGGPAGELFF	TGTGCCAGCAGCCCCAGGGGAGGGCCCGCCGGGGAGCTGTTTTTT
-	TRBV6-1	16	TRBJ2-2	-	CASSDGPGTNTGELFF	TGTGCCAGCAGTGACGGCCCCGGGACGAACACCGGGGAGCTGTTTTTT
many	TRBV5-1	16	TRBJ1-4	-	CASSFQSPQQNEKLFF	TGCGCCAGCAGCTTCCAATCGCCACAGCAGAATGAAAAACTGTTTTTT
many	TRBV14	13	TRBJ2-1	-	CASSQVRGNEQFF	TGTGCCAGCAGCCAAGTTCGGGGCAATGAGCAGTTCTTC
-	TRBV7-2	14	TRBJ1-4	-	CASSPGGIPEKLFF	TGTGCCAGCAGCCCCGGGGGGATACCTGAAAAACTGTTTTTT
many	TRBV20-1	18	TRBJ2-5	-	CSARSTRAAEETRETQYF	TGCAGTGCTAGATCTACTCGGGCGGCTGAAGAGACCCGAGAGACCCAGTACTTC
many	TRBV6-1	15	TRBJ2-6	-	CASSRLVMGANVLTF	TGTGCCAGCAGTAGGCTTGTCATGGGGGCCAACGTCCTGACTTTC
many	TRBV2	16	TRBJ2-1	TRBD2	CASSPIAGGPSAEQFF	TGTGCCAGCAGTCCTATAGCGGGAGGGCCATCGGCTGAGCAGTTCTTC
many	TRBV6-1	16	TRBJ2-1	TRBD1	CASQPPLDRGINEQFF	TGTGCCAGCCAACCCCCGTTGGACAGGGGGATCAATGAGCAGTTCTTC
many	TRBV6-5	14	TRBJ2-3	-	CASSLGPRNNTQYF	TGTGCCAGCAGCTTAGGCCCCCGCAATAATACGCAGTATTTT
-	TRBV7-9	14	TRBJ2-3	TRBD2	CASSIGLAKDTQYF	TGTGCCAGCAGCATCGGACTAGCCAAAGATACGCAGTATTTT
few	TRBV12-3/TRBV12-4	15	TRBJ1-2	-	CASRSWGQENYGYTF	TGTGCCAGCAGGTCCTGGGGACAAGAGAACTATGGCTACACCTTC
many	TRBV29-1	13	TRBJ2-2	-	CSVGQENTGELFF	TGCAGCGTTGGGCAGGAGAACACCGGGGAGCTGTTTTTT
many	TRBV6-6	12	TRBJ2-1	-	CASRYEGNEQFF	TGTGCCAGCAGATATGAGGGCAATGAGCAGTTCTTC
few	TRBV7-8	16	TRBJ1-4	-	CASSSGGTGSNEKLFF	TGTGCCAGCAGCTCTGGGGGCACAGGGAGTAATGAAAAACTGTTTTTT